A selection of T cell receptor beta chains follows, all from one sample in a study of OX40 agonist ivuxolimab in advanced cancers. Sequenced by immunoSEQ multiplex PCR; TCRdb stores in-frame clones only, minus some. Of about 31,000 clones listed, roughly nine tenths are singletons. This specimen consisted of CD4+ or CD8+ T cells sorted from blood, obtained in a trial of the OX40 agonist ivuxolimab. The source of these receptors is an adult with an advanced solid tumor such as melanoma, head and neck, liver or kidney cancer. Each CDR3 is given with its conserved first and last residue. D genes are given only for firm matches. Expanded clones get a size class; other rows say once, few or many, or leave the size out.

cdr3_nt | cdr3_aa | clone_size | j_call | d_call | v_call
TGTGCCAGCAGTTTCGGACAACACGGAGAGACCCAGTACTTC | CASSFGQHGETQYF | . | TRBJ2-5 | . | TRBV6-5
TGTGCCAGCAGCCAAACGTCGACCTCTGGGGCCAACGTCCTGACTTTC | CASSQTSTSGANVLTF | once | TRBJ2-6 | . | TRBV5-5
TGTGCCAGCAGCTGGGGAGGGGCCGGAGATACGCAGTATTTT | CASSWGGAGDTQYF | . | TRBJ2-3 | TRBD2 | TRBV19
TGTGCCAGTCCAGGCTATCAGCCCCAGCATTTT | CASPGYQPQHF | . | TRBJ1-5 | . | TRBV19
TGCGCCAGCAGCCCCGGACAGGGGCTAAACACTGAAGCTTTCTTT | CASSPGQGLNTEAFF | once | TRBJ1-1 | TRBD1 | TRBV5-1
TGTGCCTCATCCCAAGGGGAGAACACTGAAGCTTTCTTT | CASSQGENTEAFF | . | TRBJ1-1 | . | TRBV6-5
TGTGCCAGCAGCTTAGGGGGGACCCAGTACTTC | CASSLGGTQYF | . | TRBJ2-5 | . | TRBV5-6
TGTGCCAGCAGCCCAGGCGACAGAGGATGGAGTCGGGACGAGCAGTACTTC | CASSPGDRGWSRDEQYF | . | TRBJ2-7 | . | TRBV5-6
TGTGCCAGCAGCGTAATGTCAGCCGGGAACACTGAAGCTTTCTTT | CASSVMSAGNTEAFF | . | TRBJ1-1 | . | TRBV9
TGCGCCAGCAGCGAATCGACAGTGGTCCTTGCCAAAAACATTCAGTACTTC | CASSESTVVLAKNIQYF | once | TRBJ2-4 | . | TRBV5-1
TGTGCCAGTAGACCTACTAGCGGGTACAATGAGCAGTTCTTC | CASRPTSGYNEQFF | . | TRBJ2-1 | TRBD2 | TRBV19
TGTGCCAGCAGTCCATTGGACGGAAATCCCCCCGAGGGCACCGGGGAGCTGTTTTTT | CASSPLDGNPPEGTGELFF | . | TRBJ2-2 | . | TRBV28
TGTGCCAGCAGTTTGGGCAGTAGCAGCTACAATGAGCAGTTCTTC | CASSLGSSSYNEQFF | . | TRBJ2-1 | . | TRBV27
TGTGCCAGCAGCCAAGACCTAGCGCAAGAGTACACCGGGGAGCTGTTTTTT | CASSQDLAQEYTGELFF | . | TRBJ2-2 | . | TRBV14
TGTGCCTGGATAAGTGACAGGGGGCGTAGTCAAGAGACCCAGTACTTC | CAWISDRGRSQETQYF | . | TRBJ2-5 | TRBD1 | TRBV30
TGTGCCAGCAGTCCTACCGGGGGGATTTACAATGAGCAGTTCTTC | CASSPTGGIYNEQFF | . | TRBJ2-1 | TRBD2 | TRBV28
TGTGCCAGCAGTTGGACAGGGGAGAGCTCCTACGAGCAGTACTTC | CASSWTGESSYEQYF | . | TRBJ2-7 | TRBD1 | TRBV27
TGTGCCAGCTCACCAAGTGAGTCCTATGGCTACACCTTC | CASSPSESYGYTF | . | TRBJ1-2 | . | TRBV18
TGTGCCAGCAGTGTCATCGGAGGAAGCACAGATACGCAGTATTTT | CASSVIGGSTDTQYF | . | TRBJ2-3 | . | TRBV6-6
TGTGCCAGCAGCTTTGGCAGCCGGTCTGGAAACACCATATATTTT | CASSFGSRSGNTIYF | . | TRBJ1-3 | . | TRBV7-9
TGTGCCATCAGTGAGGGACAAGGTGGCAATGAGCAGTTCTTC | CAISEGQGGNEQFF | . | TRBJ2-1 | . | TRBV10-3
TGTGCCATTGAATCCGGGACTAGCGGGAGCGGTGAGCAGTTCTTC | CAIESGTSGSGEQFF | . | TRBJ2-1 | TRBD2 | TRBV10-3
TGTGCCAGCAGTGAAGCGCTGATTGGGGCAGGGAACACCGGGGAGCTGTTTTTT | CASSEALIGAGNTGELFF | . | TRBJ2-2 | . | TRBV6-1
TGTGCCAGCAGCCAAGAACTGGGGTCAGGCAATGAAAAACTGTTTTTT | CASSQELGSGNEKLFF | . | TRBJ1-4 | . | TRBV4-2